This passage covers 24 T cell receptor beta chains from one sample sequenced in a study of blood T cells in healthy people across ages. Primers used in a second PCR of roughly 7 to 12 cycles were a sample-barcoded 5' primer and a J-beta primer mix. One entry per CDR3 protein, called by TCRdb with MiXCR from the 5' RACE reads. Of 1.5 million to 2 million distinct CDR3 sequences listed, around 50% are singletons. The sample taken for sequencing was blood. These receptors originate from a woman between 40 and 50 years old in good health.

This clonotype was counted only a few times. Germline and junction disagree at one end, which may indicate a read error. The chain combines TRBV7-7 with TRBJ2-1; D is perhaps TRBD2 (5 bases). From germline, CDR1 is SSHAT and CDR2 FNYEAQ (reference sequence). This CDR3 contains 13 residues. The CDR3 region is CASSIDYLNEQFF. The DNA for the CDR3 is TGTGCTAGCAGCATAGACTACCTCAATGAGCAGTTCTTC. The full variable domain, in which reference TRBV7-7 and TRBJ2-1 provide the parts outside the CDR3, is GAGVSQSPRYKVTKRGQDVTLRCDPISSHATLYWYQQALGQGPEFLTYFNYEAQPDKSGLPSDRFSAERPEGSISTLTIQRTEQRDSAMYRCASSIDYLNEQFFGPGTRLTVL.

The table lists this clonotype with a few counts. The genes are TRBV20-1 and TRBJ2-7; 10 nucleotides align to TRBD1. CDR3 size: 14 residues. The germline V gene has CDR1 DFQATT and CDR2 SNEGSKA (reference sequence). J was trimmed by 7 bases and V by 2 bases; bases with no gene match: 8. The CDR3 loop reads CSARRGQGQGEQYF. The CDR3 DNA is TGCAGTGCTAGAAGGGGACAGGGGCAAGGAGAGCAGTACTTC.

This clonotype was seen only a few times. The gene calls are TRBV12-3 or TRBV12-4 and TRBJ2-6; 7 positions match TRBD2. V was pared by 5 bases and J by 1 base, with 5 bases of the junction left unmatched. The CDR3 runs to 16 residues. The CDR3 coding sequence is TGTGCCAGCAGTATATGGGGGGGTTCTGGGGCCAACGTCCTGACTTTC. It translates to CASSIWGGSGANVLTF.

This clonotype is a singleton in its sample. DNA for the CDR3: TGTGCCAGCAGCTTAGTGACTAGCGGGAGATACGAGCAGTACTTC. It specifies CASSLVTSGRYEQYF. This sequence joins TRBV7-2 and TRBJ2-5; 12 positions agree with TRBD2. With the DNA end fitting TRBJ2-7 better, the J assignment may be wrong. This CDR3 is built from 15 residues. Germline CDR1 and CDR2: SGHTA and FQGNSA.

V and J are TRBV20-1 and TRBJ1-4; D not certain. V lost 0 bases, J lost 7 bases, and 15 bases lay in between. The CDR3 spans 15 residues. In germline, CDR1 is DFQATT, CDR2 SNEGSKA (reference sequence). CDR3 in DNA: TGCAGTGCTAGAGATCCGAGGGCAAGTGGTGAAAAACTGTTTTTT. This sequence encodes CSARDPRASGEKLFF.

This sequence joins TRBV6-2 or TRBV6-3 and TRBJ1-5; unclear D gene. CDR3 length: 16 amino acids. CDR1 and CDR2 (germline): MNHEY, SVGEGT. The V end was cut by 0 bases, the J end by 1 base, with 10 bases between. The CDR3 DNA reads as TGTGCCAGCAGTTACTCGAGGATCGGGAGCAATCAGCCCCAGCATTTT. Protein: CASSYSRIGSNQPQHF.

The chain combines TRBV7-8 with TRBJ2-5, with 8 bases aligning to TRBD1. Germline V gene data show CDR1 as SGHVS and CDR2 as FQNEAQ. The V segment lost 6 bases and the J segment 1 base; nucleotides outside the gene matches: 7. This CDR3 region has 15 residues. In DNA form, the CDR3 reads TGTGCCAGCAGACCCGACAGGGGCCGCCAAGAGACCCAGTACTTC. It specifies CASRPDRGRQETQYF.

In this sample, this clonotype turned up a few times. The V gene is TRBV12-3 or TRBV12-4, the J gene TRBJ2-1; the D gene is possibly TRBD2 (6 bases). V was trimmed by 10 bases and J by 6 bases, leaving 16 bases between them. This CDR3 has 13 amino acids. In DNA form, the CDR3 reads TGTGCCAATGCCGGGGGTGCTGGCAATGAGCAGTTCTTC. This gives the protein CANAGGAGNEQFF.

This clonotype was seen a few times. This CDR3 is CSARPVGTNEKLFF. The DNA for the CDR3 is TGCAGTGCTCGCCCGGTAGGGACTAATGAAAAACTGTTTTTT. The chain employs TRBV20-1 and TRBJ1-4; no reliable D call. This CDR3 is 14 amino acids long. Germline values: CDR1 DFQATT, CDR2 SNEGSKA (reference sequence). Trimming took off 5 bases at V and 2 bases at J, with 12 bases between the two ends.

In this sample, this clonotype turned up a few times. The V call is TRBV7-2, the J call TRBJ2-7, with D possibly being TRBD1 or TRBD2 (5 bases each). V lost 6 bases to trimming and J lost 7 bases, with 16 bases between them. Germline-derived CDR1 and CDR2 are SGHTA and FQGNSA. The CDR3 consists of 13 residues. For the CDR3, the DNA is TGTGCCAGCAGTGAACCGGGACCACGTGAGCAGTACTTC. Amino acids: CASSEPGPREQYF.

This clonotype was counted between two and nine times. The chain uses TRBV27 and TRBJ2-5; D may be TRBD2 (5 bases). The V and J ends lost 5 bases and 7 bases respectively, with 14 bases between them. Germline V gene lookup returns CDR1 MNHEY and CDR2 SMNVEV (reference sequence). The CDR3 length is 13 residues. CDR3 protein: CASSPYGVGTQYF. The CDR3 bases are TGTGCCAGCAGTCCCTACGGGGTCGGGACCCAGTACTTC.

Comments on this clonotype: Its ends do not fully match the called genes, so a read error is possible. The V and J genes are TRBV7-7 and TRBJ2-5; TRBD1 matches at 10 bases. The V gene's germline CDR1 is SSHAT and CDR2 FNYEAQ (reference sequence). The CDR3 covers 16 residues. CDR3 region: CASSQAWDRGRETQYF. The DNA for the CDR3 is TGTGCTAGCAGCCAGGCATGGGACAGGGGAAGGGAGACCCAGTACTTC.

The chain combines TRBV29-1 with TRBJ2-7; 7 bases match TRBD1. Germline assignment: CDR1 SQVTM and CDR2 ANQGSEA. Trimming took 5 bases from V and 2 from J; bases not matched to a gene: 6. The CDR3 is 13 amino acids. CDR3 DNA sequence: TGCAGCGTTACCGGGACAGTTACCTACGAGCAGTACTTC. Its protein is CSVTGTVTYEQYF.

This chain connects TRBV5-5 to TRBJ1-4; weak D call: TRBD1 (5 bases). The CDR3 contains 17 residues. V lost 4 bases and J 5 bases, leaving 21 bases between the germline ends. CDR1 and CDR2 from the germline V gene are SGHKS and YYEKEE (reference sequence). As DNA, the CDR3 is TGTGCCAGCAGCCCCTGGGGAGGCGCAGGGAGGAATGAAAAACTGTTTTTT. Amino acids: CASSPWGGAGRNEKLFF.

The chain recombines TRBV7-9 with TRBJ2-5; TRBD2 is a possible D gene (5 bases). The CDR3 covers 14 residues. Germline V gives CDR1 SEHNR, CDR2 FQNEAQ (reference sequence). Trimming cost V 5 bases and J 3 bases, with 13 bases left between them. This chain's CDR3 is CASSPGSMEETQYF. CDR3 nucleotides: TGTGCCAGCAGCCCGGGGAGTATGGAAGAGACCCAGTACTTC.

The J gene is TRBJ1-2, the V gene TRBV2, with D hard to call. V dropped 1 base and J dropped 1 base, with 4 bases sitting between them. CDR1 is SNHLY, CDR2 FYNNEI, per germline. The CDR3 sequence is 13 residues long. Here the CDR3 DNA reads TGTGCCAGCAGTGAAGATTTTAACTATGGCTACACCTTC. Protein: CASSEDFNYGYTF.

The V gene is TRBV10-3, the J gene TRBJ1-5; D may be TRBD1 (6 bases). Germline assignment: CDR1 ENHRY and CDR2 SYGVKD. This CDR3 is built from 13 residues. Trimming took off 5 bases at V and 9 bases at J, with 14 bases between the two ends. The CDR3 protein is CAISPEDSSPQHF. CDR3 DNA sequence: TGTGCCATCAGTCCCGAGGACAGTTCGCCCCAGCATTTT.

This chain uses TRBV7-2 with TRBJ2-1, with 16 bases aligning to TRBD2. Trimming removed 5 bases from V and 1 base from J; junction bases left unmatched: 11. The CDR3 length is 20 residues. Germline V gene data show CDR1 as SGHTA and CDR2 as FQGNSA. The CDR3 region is CASSLIPGLAGGLSYNEQFF. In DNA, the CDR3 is TGTGCCAGCAGCCTAATTCCGGGACTAGCGGGGGGGTTGTCCTACAATGAGCAGTTCTTC.

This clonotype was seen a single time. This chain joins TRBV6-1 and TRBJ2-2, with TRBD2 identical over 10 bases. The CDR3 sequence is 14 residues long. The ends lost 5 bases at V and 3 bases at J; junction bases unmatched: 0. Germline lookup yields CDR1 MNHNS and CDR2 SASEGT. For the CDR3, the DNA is TGTGCCAGCAGTCTAGCGGGGGACACCGGGGAGCTGTTTTTT. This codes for CASSLAGDTGELFF.

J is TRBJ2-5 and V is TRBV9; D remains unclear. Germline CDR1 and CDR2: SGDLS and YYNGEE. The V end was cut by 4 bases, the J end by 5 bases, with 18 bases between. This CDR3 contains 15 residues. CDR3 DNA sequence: TGTGCCAGCAGCTCCCGGACCAGATTCGCGGAGACCCAGTACTTC. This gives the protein CASSSRTRFAETQYF.

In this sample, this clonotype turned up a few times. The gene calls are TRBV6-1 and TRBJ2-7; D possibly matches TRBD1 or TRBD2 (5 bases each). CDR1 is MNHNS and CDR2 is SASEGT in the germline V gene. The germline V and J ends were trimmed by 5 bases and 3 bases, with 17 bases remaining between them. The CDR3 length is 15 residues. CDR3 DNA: TGTGCCAGCAGTCAACGGGGCAGGCAACTCTACGAGCAGTACTTC. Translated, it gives CASSQRGRQLYEQYF.

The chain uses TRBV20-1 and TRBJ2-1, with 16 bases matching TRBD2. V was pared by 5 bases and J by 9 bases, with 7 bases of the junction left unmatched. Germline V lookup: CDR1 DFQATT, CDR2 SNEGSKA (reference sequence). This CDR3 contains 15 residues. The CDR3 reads CSALTGTSGGGEQFF. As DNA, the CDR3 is TGCAGTGCTCTGACCGGGACTAGCGGGGGGGGTGAGCAGTTCTTC.

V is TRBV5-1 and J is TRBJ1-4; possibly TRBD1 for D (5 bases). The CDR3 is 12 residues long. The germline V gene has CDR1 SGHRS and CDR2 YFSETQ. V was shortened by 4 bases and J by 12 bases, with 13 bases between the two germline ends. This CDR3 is CASSAVAGELFF. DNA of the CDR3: TGCGCCAGCAGCGCCGTAGCGGGGGAACTGTTTTTT.

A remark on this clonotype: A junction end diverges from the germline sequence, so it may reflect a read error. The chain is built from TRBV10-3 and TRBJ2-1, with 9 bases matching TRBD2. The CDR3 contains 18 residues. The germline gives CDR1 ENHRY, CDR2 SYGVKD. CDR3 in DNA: TGTGCCATCAGTGCCTTTGGGGCGGGGGGGTCCTCCCACAATGAGCAGTTCTTC. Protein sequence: CAISAFGAGGSSHNEQFF.